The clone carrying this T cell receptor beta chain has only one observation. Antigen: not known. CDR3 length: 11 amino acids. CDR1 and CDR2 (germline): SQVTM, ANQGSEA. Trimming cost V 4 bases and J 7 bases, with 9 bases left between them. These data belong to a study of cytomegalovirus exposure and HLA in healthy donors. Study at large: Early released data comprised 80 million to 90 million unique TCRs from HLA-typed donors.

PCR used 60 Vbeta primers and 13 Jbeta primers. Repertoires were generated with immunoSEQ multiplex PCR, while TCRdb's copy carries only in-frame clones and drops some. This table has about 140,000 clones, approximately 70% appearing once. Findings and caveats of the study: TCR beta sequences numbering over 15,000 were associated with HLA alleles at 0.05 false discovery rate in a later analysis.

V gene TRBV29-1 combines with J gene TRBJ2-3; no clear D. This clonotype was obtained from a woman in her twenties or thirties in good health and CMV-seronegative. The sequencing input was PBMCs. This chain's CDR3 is CSVGGSHTQYF. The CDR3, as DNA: TGCAGCGTTGGAGGCTCTCATACGCAGTATTTT.